This paragraph reports one T cell receptor (beta chain). The data were obtained in a study of blood T cell repertoires in COVID-19. Study-wide background: The samples span acute and convalescent COVID-19 from the United States, Italy and Spain. In each case, the material was cDNA or gDNA derived from T cells, B-cell-depleted T cells, or PBMCs.

The study drew participants aged 18 to 89 years from roughly 25 US areas. Recovered status in Cohort 3 required two negative PCRs, clearance, or symptom resolution. Sequenced by immunoSEQ multiplex PCR; TCRdb stores in-frame clones only, minus some. The profile shows 280,000 or so clones, 87% of them singletons. The sample comprised PBMCs or T cells enriched from blood (not recorded which). The clonotype comes from a woman aged 40-49 years who had recovered from COVID-19.

The CDR3 reads CASSTGTGLSGPGNTIYF. The CDR3 DNA sequence: TGTGCCAGCTCAACCGGGACAGGGTTGTCGGGACCTGGAAACACCATATATTTT. The chain recombines TRBV18 with TRBJ1-3; TRBD1 agrees at 9 bases. This CDR3 has 18 amino acids. Per germline, CDR1 KGHSH and CDR2 LQKENI. J gave up 2 bases and V 5 bases, and 13 bases lay outside the gene matches.